The 5 T cell receptor beta chains reported below all come from one sample, sequenced in a study of OX40 agonist ivuxolimab in advanced cancers. Assay: immunoSEQ multiplex PCR; the TCRdb copy retains only in-frame clones and omits some. Here the sample spans about 78,000 clones, around 87% being singletons. The material sequenced was CD4+ or CD8+ T cells sorted from blood, taken in a trial of the OX40 agonist ivuxolimab. The source is an adult with an advanced solid tumor such as melanoma, head and neck, liver or kidney cancer.

This clone was seen once. The rearrangement joins TRBV6-6 to TRBJ1-2; D perhaps matches TRBD1 (6 bases). V was trimmed by 7 bases and J by 3 bases, leaving 9 bases between them. Looked up from germline, CDR1 is MNHNY and CDR2 is SVGAGI (reference sequence). The CDR3 runs 12 residues. CDR3 DNA sequence: TGTGCCAGCACCGGACAGTACTATGGCTACACCTTC. Its translation is CASTGQYYGYTF.

The chain is built from TRBV15 and TRBJ2-3, with D unclear. Trimming removed 0 bases at V and 2 bases at J, with 3 bases between. This CDR3 spans 13 amino acids. Per germline, CDR1 LNHNV and CDR2 YYDKDF (reference sequence). CDR3 DNA: TGTGCCACCAGCAGAGAATCCACAGATACGCAGTATTTT. As protein: CATSRESTDTQYF. The whole variable domain, remainder taken from reference TRBV15 and TRBJ2-3, is DAMVIQNPRYQVTQFGKPVTLSCSQTLNHNVMYWYQQKSSQAPKLLFHYYDKDFNNEADTPDNFQSRRPNTSFCFLDIRSPGLGDTAMYLCATSRESTDTQYFGPGTRLTVL.

V and J are TRBV14 and TRBJ2-3; the match to TRBD2 covers 11 bases. The CDR3 loop spans 16 amino acids. V shed 3 bases and J 1 base; nucleotides not matched to a gene: 3. Germline CDR1 and CDR2: SGHDN and FVKESK. The CDR3 DNA sequence: TGTGCCAGCAGCCACCTTAGCGGGAGGGGCACAGATACGCAGTATTTT. Protein sequence: CASSHLSGRGTDTQYF.

The chain combines TRBV6-5 with TRBJ2-5; D unresolved. The CDR3 runs 12 residues. V lost 0 bases, J lost 3 bases, and 2 bases lay in between. CDR1 and CDR2 from the germline V gene are MNHEY and SVGAGI. CDR3 DNA: TGTGCCAGCAGTTACTCGAAAGAGACCCAGTACTTC. Residues: CASSYSKETQYF.

In its sample, this clone was seen once. The chain is built from TRBV5-1 and TRBJ2-1; 8 bases are a match to TRBD1. The germline V gene has CDR1 SGHRS and CDR2 YFSETQ. There are 15 residues in the CDR3. In nucleotides, the CDR3 is TGCGCGACGCGCAGACAGGGGAGCTCCTACAATGAGCAGTTCTTC. This codes for CATRRQGSSYNEQFF.